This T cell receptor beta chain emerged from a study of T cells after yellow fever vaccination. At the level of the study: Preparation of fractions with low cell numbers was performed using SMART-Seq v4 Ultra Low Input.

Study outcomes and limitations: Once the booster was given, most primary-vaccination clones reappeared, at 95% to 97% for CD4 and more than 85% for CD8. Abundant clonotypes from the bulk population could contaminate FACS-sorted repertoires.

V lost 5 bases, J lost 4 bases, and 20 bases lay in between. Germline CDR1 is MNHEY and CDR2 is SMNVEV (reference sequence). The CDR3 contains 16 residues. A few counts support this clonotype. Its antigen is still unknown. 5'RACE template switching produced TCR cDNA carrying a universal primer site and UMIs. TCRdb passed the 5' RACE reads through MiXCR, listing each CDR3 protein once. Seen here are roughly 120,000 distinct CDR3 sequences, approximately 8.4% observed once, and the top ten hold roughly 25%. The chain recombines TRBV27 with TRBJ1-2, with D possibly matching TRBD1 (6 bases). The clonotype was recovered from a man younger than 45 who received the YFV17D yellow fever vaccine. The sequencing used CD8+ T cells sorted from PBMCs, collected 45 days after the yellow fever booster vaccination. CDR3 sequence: CASSTDQTGPFYGYTF. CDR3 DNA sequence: TGTGCCAGCAGTACGGACCAAACAGGGCCCTTCTATGGCTACACCTTC.